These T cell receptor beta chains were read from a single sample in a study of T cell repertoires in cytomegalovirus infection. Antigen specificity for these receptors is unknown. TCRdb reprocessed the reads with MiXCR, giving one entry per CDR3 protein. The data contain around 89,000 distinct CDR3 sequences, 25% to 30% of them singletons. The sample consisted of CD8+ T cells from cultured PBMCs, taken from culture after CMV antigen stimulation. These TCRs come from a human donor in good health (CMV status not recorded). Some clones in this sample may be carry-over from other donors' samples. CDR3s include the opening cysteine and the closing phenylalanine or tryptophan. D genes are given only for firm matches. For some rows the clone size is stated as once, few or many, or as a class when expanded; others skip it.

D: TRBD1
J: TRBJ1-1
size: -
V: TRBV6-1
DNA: TGTGCCAGCAGTTCCGGGACAGTCACTGAAGCTTTCTTT
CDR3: CASSSGTVTEAFF

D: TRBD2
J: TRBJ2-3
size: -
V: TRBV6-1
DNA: TGTGCCAGCAGGGTGCGGGGGGACACAGATACGCAGTATTTT
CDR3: CASRVRGDTDTQYF

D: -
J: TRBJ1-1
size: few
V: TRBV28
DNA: TGTGCCGCCGACTCCTCGGAGACTGAAGCTTTCTTT
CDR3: CAADSSETEAFF

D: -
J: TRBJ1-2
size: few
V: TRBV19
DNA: TGTGCCAGTAGCACGGACACTTTCTACTATGGCTACACCTTC
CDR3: CASSTDTFYYGYTF

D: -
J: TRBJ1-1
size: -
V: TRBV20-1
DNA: TGCAGTGCCTTGAGGGGGGCGGGCCCCGCTGAAGCTTTCTTT
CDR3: CSALRGAGPAEAFF

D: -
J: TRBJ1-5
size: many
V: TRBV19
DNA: TGTGCCAGTAGCCAGAGATCTGGCCAGCCCCAGCATTTT
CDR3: CASSQRSGQPQHF

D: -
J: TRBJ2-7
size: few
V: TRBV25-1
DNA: TGTGCCAGCAGTGAATATCGGCGATACGAGCAGTACTTC
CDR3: CASSEYRRYEQYF

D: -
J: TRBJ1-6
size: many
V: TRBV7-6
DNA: TGTGCCAGCAGCCCAATGTCAGGGGCCGCACCTTCACCCCTCCACTTT
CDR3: CASSPMSGAAPSPLHF

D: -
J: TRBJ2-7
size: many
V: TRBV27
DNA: TGTGCCAGCCGAACAGGGTACCACGCGCAGTACTTC
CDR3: CASRTGYHAQYF

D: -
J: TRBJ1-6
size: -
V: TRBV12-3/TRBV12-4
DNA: TGTGCCAGCACCGATGAGACACACCTCCCTCAAAATTCACCCCTCCACTTT
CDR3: CASTDETHLPQNSPLHF

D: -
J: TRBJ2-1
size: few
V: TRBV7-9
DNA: TGTGCCAGCAGCCTCAATGGCAATGAGCAGTTCTTC
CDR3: CASSLNGNEQFF

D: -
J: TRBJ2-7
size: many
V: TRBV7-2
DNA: TGTGCCAGCAGCTTAGGACCCGGTTTAAGCTCCTACGAGCAGTACTTC
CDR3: CASSLGPGLSSYEQYF

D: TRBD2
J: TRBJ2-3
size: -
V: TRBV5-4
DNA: TGTGCCAGCAACTATGCGGGGGGGCCCCCAGATACGCAGTATTTT
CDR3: CASNYAGGPPDTQYF

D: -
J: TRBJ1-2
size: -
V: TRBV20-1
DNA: TGCAGTGCTAGAGAACAGTTAGTCTATGGCTACACCTTC
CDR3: CSAREQLVYGYTF

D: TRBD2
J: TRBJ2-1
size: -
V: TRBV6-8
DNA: TGTGCCAGCAGTGCCACTAGCGGGGGGGCCTACAATGAGCAGTTCTTC
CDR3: CASSATSGGAYNEQFF

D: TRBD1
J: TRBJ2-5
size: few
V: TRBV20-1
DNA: TGCAGTGCTGCCCGTCGTGGGACAGGTCAAGAGACCCAGTACTTC
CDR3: CSAARRGTGQETQYF

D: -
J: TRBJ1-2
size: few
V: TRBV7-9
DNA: TGTGCCAGCAGCTTGGGCTACACGGATGGCTACACCTTC
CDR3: CASSLGYTDGYTF